Listed below are T cell receptor beta chains from one sample, sequenced in a study of T cell responses to AZD1222 COVID-19 vaccine. Assay used: immunoSEQ multiplex PCR; TCRdb lists only in-frame clones, some missing. The sample includes more than 110,000 clones, about 91% seen only once; the top ten take 3% to 4%. The source material was peripheral blood, sampled 28 days after the second AZD1222 dose. These receptors were obtained from an adult who received the AZD1222 COVID-19 vaccine. The CDR3 runs from the conserved cysteine through the conserved F or W. The D gene is left open where the match is weak.

D: TRBD1
J: TRBJ1-1
V: TRBV2
CDR3: CASSVGQGGTEAFF
DNA: TGTGCCAGCAGCGTGGGACAGGGGGGGACTGAAGCTTTCTTT

D: TRBD1
J: TRBJ1-6
V: TRBV2
CDR3: CASSGDSFNSPLHF
DNA: TGTGCCAGCAGTGGGGACAGCTTTAATTCACCCCTCCACTTT

D: NA
J: TRBJ1-5
V: TRBV29-1
CDR3: CSVGPQGSNQPQHF
DNA: TGCAGCGTTGGGCCCCAGGGCAGCAATCAGCCCCAGCATTTT

D: NA
J: TRBJ2-1
V: TRBV29-1
CDR3: CSVDGWEQFPYGGQFF
DNA: TGCAGCGTTGACGGTTGGGAACAGTTCCCCTACGGAGGGCAGTTCTTC

D: TRBD2
J: TRBJ2-1
V: TRBV7-2
CDR3: CASSLRGQVAGSSNEQFF
DNA: TGTGCCAGCAGCTTACGTGGGCAGGTAGCGGGATCCTCGAATGAGCAGTTCTTC

D: TRBD1
J: TRBJ1-3
V: TRBV2
CDR3: CASRARTGATVSGNTIYF
DNA: TGTGCCAGCAGAGCTCGGACAGGGGCGACCGTTTCTGGAAACACCATATATTTT

D: TRBD1
J: TRBJ1-4
V: TRBV15
CDR3: CATSRTGQGTEKLFF
DNA: TGTGCCACCAGCCGGACGGGACAGGGAACAGAAAAACTGTTTTTT

D: NA
J: TRBJ1-2
V: TRBV9
CDR3: CASSKGGSGGYTF
DNA: TGTGCCAGCAGTAAGGGGGGGAGCGGAGGCTACACCTTC

D: NA
J: TRBJ1-2
V: TRBV9
CDR3: CASSFSLNYGYTF
DNA: TGTGCCAGCAGCTTCAGTCTCAACTATGGCTACACCTTC

D: TRBD1
J: TRBJ1-1
V: TRBV4-1
CDR3: CASSPGTGEAFF
DNA: TGCGCCAGCAGCCCCGGGACAGGGGAAGCTTTCTTT